The clone carrying this TCR beta chain has a handful of counts. MiXCR, applied by TCRdb to the 5' RACE reads, yields one record per CDR3 protein. This table has over 40,000 distinct CDR3 sequences, approximately 28% appearing once. Memory CD4+ cells were defined as CD4+CD45RO+CD25-. Trimming took 4 bases from V and 6 from J, leaving 11 bases between them. In germline, CDR1 is PRHDT, CDR2 FYEKMQ (reference sequence). The CDR3 extends over 13 amino acids. This sequence joins TRBV13 and TRBJ2-3, with D possibly being TRBD2 (6 bases). Material: tumor-infiltrating memory CD4+ T cells sorted from the breast tumor. Indicated subset: memory CD4+ T cells, CD4+CD45RO+CD25-. This receptor was obtained from a female donor with breast cancer. The chain's CDR3 is CASSSPRGDTQYF. Here the CDR3 DNA reads TGTGCCAGCAGCTCCCCCCGGGGGGATACGCAGTATTTT.